One sample yielded the 27 T cell receptor beta chains listed below, sequenced in a study of PD-1 blockade in classical Hodgkin lymphoma. This sample's time point: newly diagnosed, previously untreated cHL patient sample. Assay: immunoSEQ multiplex PCR; the TCRdb copy retains only in-frame clones and omits some. This table holds roughly 77,000 clones, about 93% found once. The sample was peripheral blood mononuclear cells (PBMCs). These receptors came from a human donor with classical Hodgkin lymphoma.

V usage is TRBV18 and J usage is TRBJ1-2, with TRBD1 as a possible D gene (5 bases). This CDR3 is 14 amino acids long. V lost 1 base and J 7 bases, leaving 13 bases between the germline ends. The germline gives CDR1 KGHSH, CDR2 LQKENI. In DNA, the CDR3 is TGTGCCAGCTCACCACTTTCAGGGAAAAGTGGCTACACCTTC. Translating it yields CASSPLSGKSGYTF.

This clone was found once. This chain connects TRBV10-2 to TRBJ1-1; 7 bases fit TRBD1. The ends lost 3 bases at V and 4 bases at J; junction bases unmatched: 5. In germline, CDR1 is WSHSY, CDR2 SAAADI. The CDR3 consists of 14 residues. The CDR3 loop reads CASSDLGTATEAFF. The DNA for the CDR3 is TGCGCCAGCAGTGACCTCGGGACAGCCACTGAAGCTTTCTTT.

This rearrangement joins TRBV12-5 to TRBJ2-2; 13 bases line up with TRBD2. With V trimmed by 4 bases and J by 7 bases, 6 bases remained unmatched. The CDR3 sequence is 16 residues long. Germline V lookup: CDR1 LGHNT, CDR2 FRNRAP. The CDR3: CASGSGTSGIYGELFF. In DNA form, the CDR3 reads TGTGCTAGTGGTTCAGGGACTAGCGGGATATACGGGGAGCTGTTTTTT.

The chain uses TRBV7-2 and TRBJ1-1, with 10 bases fitting TRBD1. Per germline, CDR1 SGHTA and CDR2 FQGNSA. This CDR3 has 17 residues. V gave up 4 bases and J gave up 1 base; unmatched junction bases: 9. The CDR3 coding sequence is TGTGCCAGCAGCTCCCGGGACAGGGGACCTTCGAACACTGAAGCTTTCTTT. It translates to CASSSRDRGPSNTEAFF.

The chain joins TRBV18 to TRBJ2-1, with no clear D. From germline, CDR1 is KGHSH and CDR2 LQKENI. The length of the CDR3 is 15 residues. V was trimmed by 4 bases and J by 5 bases, leaving 15 bases between them. The CDR3 DNA follows: TGTGCCAGCTCACTTTCGGGTCCCCCAAACAATGAGCAGTTCTTC. Its translation: CASSLSGPPNNEQFF.

The chain employs TRBV5-4 and TRBJ1-5; perhaps TRBD1 as D (6 bases). The germline CDR1 and CDR2 sequences are SGHNT and YYREEE (reference sequence). Trimming cost V 2 bases and J 2 bases, with 14 bases left between them. There are 16 residues in the CDR3. The CDR3 DNA reads as TGTGCCAGCAGCTTCCGGGGGCAAGGGGGCAATCAGCCCCAGCATTTT. Encoded protein: CASSFRGQGGNQPQHF.

The chain carries TRBV4-2 and TRBJ1-4; TRBD1 aligns across 7 bases. The CDR3 is made up of 15 amino acids. J gave up 8 bases and V 1 base, and 7 bases lay outside the gene matches. In germline, CDR1 is LGHNA, CDR2 YNFKEQ. Here the CDR3 DNA reads TGTGCCAGCAGCCAAGTCGAGGGGGCAAAAGAAAAACTGTTTTTT. Residues: CASSQVEGAKEKLFF.

V is TRBV7-9 and J is TRBJ2-7; D gene unclear. CDR1 and CDR2 from the germline V gene are SEHNR and FQNEAQ (reference sequence). The CDR3 consists of 14 residues. The V end lost 4 bases, the J end lost 6 bases, and 16 bases lay between the germline ends. CDR3 residues: CASSSDRAWREQYF. For the CDR3, the DNA is TGTGCCAGCAGCTCAGACCGAGCGTGGCGCGAGCAGTACTTC.

This clone was counted once. The chain is built from TRBV9 and TRBJ2-3; D perhaps matches TRBD1 (6 bases). The ends were cut back, 2 bases at V and 5 bases at J, with 18 bases in the middle. Germline V lookup: CDR1 SGDLS, CDR2 YYNGEE. The CDR3 has 16 amino acids. CDR3 DNA: TGTGCCAGCAGCGTCACCGGGTTACAGGGCGGAGATACGCAGTATTTT. Translating gives CASSVTGLQGGDTQYF.

The rearrangement joins TRBV7-6 to TRBJ1-1; the D is unclear. Trimming stripped 6 bases from V and 0 bases from J, with 5 bases between. This CDR3 has 12 amino acids. Germline CDR1 is SGHVS and CDR2 is FNYEAQ. In DNA, the CDR3 is TGTGCCAGCAGTACGTTGAACACTGAAGCTTTCTTT. This sequence encodes CASSTLNTEAFF. The full variable domain, completed using reference TRBV7-6 and TRBJ1-1, is GAGVSQSPRYKVTKRGQDVALRCDPISGHVSLYWYRQALGQGPEFLTYFNYEAQQDKSGLPNDRFSAERPEGSISTLTIQRTEQRDSAMYRCASSTLNTEAFFGQGTRLTVV.

A single count supports this clone. The junction and the germline gene differ at one end; a read error may be behind it. CDR3 DNA: TGTGCCAGTACCGCCTTCCCGGGACAGCTCACAGATAGGCAGTATTTT. Translating gives CASTAFPGQLTDRQYF. V gene TRBV19 combines with J gene TRBJ2-3, with TRBD1 matching 7 bases. The germline V gene has CDR1 LNHDA and CDR2 SQIVND (reference sequence). The CDR3 has 16 amino acids.

CDR3 nucleotides: TGTGCCAGCAGCTCACCGACAGGGACTGGAAACACCATATATTTT. Encoded protein: CASSSPTGTGNTIYF. This chain uses TRBV7-9 with TRBJ1-3; 7 nucleotides line up with TRBD1. CDR3 length: 15 amino acids. Germline values: CDR1 SEHNR, CDR2 FQNEAQ (reference sequence). V gave up 4 bases and J gave up 2 bases; unmatched junction bases: 5. The complete variable domain, with remaining parts taken from reference TRBV7-9 and TRBJ1-3, reads DTGVSQNPRHKITKRGQNVTFRCDPISEHNRLYWYRQTLGQGPEFLTYFQNEAQLEKSRLLSDRFSAERPKGSFSTLEIQRTEQGDSAMYLCASSSPTGTGNTIYFGEGSWLTVV.

The V and J genes are TRBV12-5 and TRBJ1-1; no clear D gene. This CDR3 has 14 residues. V was cut by 7 bases and J by 1 base, with 13 bases left in between. Germline V gene data show CDR1 as LGHNT and CDR2 as FRNRAP. The CDR3 loop reads CASAGGRPNTEAFF. The CDR3 DNA reads as TGTGCTAGTGCCGGTGGACGGCCGAACACTGAAGCTTTCTTT.

V usage is TRBV10-1 and J usage is TRBJ2-3, with 11 bases identical to TRBD2. CDR1 is WNHNN, CDR2 SYGVQD, per germline (reference sequence). The CDR3 loop spans 18 amino acids. Trimming cost V 7 bases and J 0 bases; bases outside gene matches: 12. CDR3 region: CASTQVKPSGRSTDTQYF. DNA for the CDR3: TGCGCCAGCACCCAAGTAAAACCTAGCGGGAGGAGCACAGATACGCAGTATTTT.

The rearrangement joins TRBV28 to TRBJ1-1; D not certain. Deletions cut 8 bases from V and 11 bases from J, with 15 bases between. The CDR3 is 11 amino acids. Germline V gene data show CDR1 as MDHEN and CDR2 as SYDVKM. This CDR3 is CASWYKDRAFF. In DNA, the CDR3 is TGTGCCAGCTGGTACAAAGACCGCGCTTTCTTT.

The genes are TRBV28 and TRBJ1-2; D not resolved. This CDR3 has 12 residues. Germline V gives CDR1 MDHEN, CDR2 SYDVKM. Trimming removed 2 bases at V and 8 bases at J, with 9 bases between. The CDR3 nucleotides are TGTGCCAGCAGTTTACAGGCTCGGGGCTACACCTTC. It yields the protein CASSLQARGYTF.

In nucleotides, the CDR3 is TGCAGCGTTGACACCCCGAAAGAAGCTTTCTTT. Translating gives CSVDTPKEAFF. V gene TRBV29-1 combines with J gene TRBJ1-1; D gene ambiguous. V was trimmed by 3 bases and J by 8 bases, leaving 10 bases between them. CDR1 is SQVTM, CDR2 ANQGSEA, per germline. The CDR3 is 11 amino acids.

This chain links TRBV18 with TRBJ1-4; D gene ambiguous. The germline gives CDR1 KGHSH, CDR2 LQKENI. V lost 6 bases and J 3 bases, leaving 8 bases between the germline ends. This CDR3 is 13 amino acids long. In nucleotides, the CDR3 is TGTGCCAGCTCGGGGATAGCTAATGAAAAACTGTTTTTT. It translates to CASSGIANEKLFF.

A few counts support this clone. This sequence joins TRBV6-1 and TRBJ2-7, with 8 bases identical to TRBD1. Germline loops: CDR1 MNHNS, CDR2 SASEGT. The CDR3 runs to 14 residues. Germline trimming cut 4 bases from V and 5 bases from J; bases unmatched to any gene: 7. The CDR3 here is CASSGRQGIHEQYF. CDR3 DNA: TGTGCCAGCAGTGGCAGACAGGGGATCCACGAGCAGTACTTC.

The chain joins TRBV6-1 to TRBJ1-5; D unresolved. V lost 2 bases to trimming and J lost 0 bases, with 8 bases between them. CDR1 and CDR2 (germline): MNHNS, SASEGT. The CDR3 length is 15 residues. CDR3 nucleotides: TGTGCCAGCAGTGAAAGTAGGTATAGCAATCAGCCCCAGCATTTT. It codes for CASSESRYSNQPQHF.

The J gene is TRBJ1-3, the V gene TRBV2; D possibly corresponds to TRBD1 (6 bases). V shed 5 bases and J shed 2 bases, with 13 bases lying between them. The length of the CDR3 is 15 residues. Germline V gene lookup returns CDR1 SNHLY and CDR2 FYNNEI. CDR3 residues: CASSLDSRTGNTIYF. The CDR3 DNA is TGTGCCAGCAGTCTGGACAGCCGAACTGGAAACACCATATATTTT. Combining the CDR3 with reference TRBV2 and TRBJ1-3 gives the whole variable domain EPEVTQTPSHQVTQMGQEVILRCVPISNHLYFYWYRQILGQKVEFLVSFYNNEISEKSEIFDDQFSVERPDGSNFTLKIRSTKLEDSAMYFCASSLDSRTGNTIYFGEGSWLTVV.

CDR3 loop: CSAWTQDEQYF. For the CDR3, the DNA is TGCAGTGCTTGGACACAGGACGAGCAGTACTTC. The chain has TRBV20-1 and TRBJ2-7, with a possible D match to TRBD1 (5 bases). Germline loops: CDR1 DFQATT, CDR2 SNEGSKA (reference sequence). CDR3 size: 11 residues. The V gene lost 5 bases and the J gene lost 5 bases, with 10 bases spanning the gap.

This chain connects TRBV7-9 to TRBJ1-3; D remains unclear. The CDR3 is 14 residues long. The V end lost 2 bases, the J end lost 2 bases, and 7 bases lay between the germline ends. CDR1 and CDR2 from the germline V gene are SEHNR and FQNEAQ (reference sequence). CDR3 nucleotides: TGTGCCAGCAGCTTATCCGCGACTGGAAACACCATATATTTT. Its protein is CASSLSATGNTIYF.

The rearrangement joins TRBV19 to TRBJ1-5; 7 positions match TRBD1. Unmatched junction bases numbered 5, after V lost 2 bases and J lost 1 base. Germline loops: CDR1 LNHDA, CDR2 SQIVND (reference sequence). The CDR3 sequence is 16 residues long. The CDR3 spells CASSILAGGSNQPQHF. In DNA, the CDR3 is TGTGCCAGTAGTATATTGGCAGGGGGAAGCAATCAGCCCCAGCATTTT.

A single count supports this clone. J is TRBJ2-7 and V is TRBV5-1; D call uncertain. From germline, CDR1 is SGHRS and CDR2 YFSETQ. The CDR3 runs to 14 residues. Trimming cost V 4 bases and J 5 bases, with 16 bases left between them. CDR3 amino acids: CASSPRSSWNEQYF. CDR3 DNA sequence: TGCGCCAGCAGCCCTAGATCCTCCTGGAACGAGCAGTACTTC.

The chain combines TRBV30 with TRBJ1-2, with D unresolved. The CDR3 contains 13 residues. The germline V gene encodes CDR1 GTSNPN and CDR2 SVGIG (reference sequence). V lost 1 base and J 2 bases, leaving 8 bases between the germline ends. The CDR3 sequence: CAWSGGVNYGYTF. In nucleotides, the CDR3 is TGTGCCTGGAGTGGGGGAGTCAACTATGGCTACACCTTC.

V gene TRBV7-9 combines with J gene TRBJ1-6; 7 bases map to TRBD1. The germline gives CDR1 SEHNR, CDR2 FQNEAQ (reference sequence). The CDR3 has 14 amino acids. The junction had 8 bases not matched to a gene; V was cut back by 6 bases and J by 9 bases. CDR3 sequence reads: CASSFDRDRSPLHF. The DNA of the CDR3 is TGTGCCAGCAGTTTCGACAGGGATCGTTCACCCCTCCACTTT.